One TCR beta chain is described in this entry. The antigen is unknown. CDR1 and CDR2 from the germline V gene are MDHEN and SYDVKM. The V and J ends lost 5 bases and 5 bases respectively, with 10 bases between them. The CDR3 totals 13 residues. This sample was taken from a study of CD4 T cells in relation to SARS-CoV-2 and coronaviruses. Study observations and caveats: Each donor contributed either pre-pandemic or post-infection samples, not both.

CD4+ T cells from unexposed donors were obtained before the COVID-19 pandemic (2011-2018). Measured with immunoSEQ multiplex PCR; TCRdb has only the in-frame clones, and not every one. This repertoire shows nearly 70,000 clones, roughly 93% found once; its top ten account for around 0.23%. The clonotype comes from a human donor in good health. This chain uses TRBV28 with TRBJ1-5; the D is unclear. Sequencing was carried out using naive CD4+ T cells from PBMCs. The subset is: naive CD4+ T cells isolated by negative enrichment. In DNA, the CDR3 is TGTGCCAGCAGTGGAGGTGTAGATCAGCCCCAGCATTTT. This codes for CASSGGVDQPQHF.